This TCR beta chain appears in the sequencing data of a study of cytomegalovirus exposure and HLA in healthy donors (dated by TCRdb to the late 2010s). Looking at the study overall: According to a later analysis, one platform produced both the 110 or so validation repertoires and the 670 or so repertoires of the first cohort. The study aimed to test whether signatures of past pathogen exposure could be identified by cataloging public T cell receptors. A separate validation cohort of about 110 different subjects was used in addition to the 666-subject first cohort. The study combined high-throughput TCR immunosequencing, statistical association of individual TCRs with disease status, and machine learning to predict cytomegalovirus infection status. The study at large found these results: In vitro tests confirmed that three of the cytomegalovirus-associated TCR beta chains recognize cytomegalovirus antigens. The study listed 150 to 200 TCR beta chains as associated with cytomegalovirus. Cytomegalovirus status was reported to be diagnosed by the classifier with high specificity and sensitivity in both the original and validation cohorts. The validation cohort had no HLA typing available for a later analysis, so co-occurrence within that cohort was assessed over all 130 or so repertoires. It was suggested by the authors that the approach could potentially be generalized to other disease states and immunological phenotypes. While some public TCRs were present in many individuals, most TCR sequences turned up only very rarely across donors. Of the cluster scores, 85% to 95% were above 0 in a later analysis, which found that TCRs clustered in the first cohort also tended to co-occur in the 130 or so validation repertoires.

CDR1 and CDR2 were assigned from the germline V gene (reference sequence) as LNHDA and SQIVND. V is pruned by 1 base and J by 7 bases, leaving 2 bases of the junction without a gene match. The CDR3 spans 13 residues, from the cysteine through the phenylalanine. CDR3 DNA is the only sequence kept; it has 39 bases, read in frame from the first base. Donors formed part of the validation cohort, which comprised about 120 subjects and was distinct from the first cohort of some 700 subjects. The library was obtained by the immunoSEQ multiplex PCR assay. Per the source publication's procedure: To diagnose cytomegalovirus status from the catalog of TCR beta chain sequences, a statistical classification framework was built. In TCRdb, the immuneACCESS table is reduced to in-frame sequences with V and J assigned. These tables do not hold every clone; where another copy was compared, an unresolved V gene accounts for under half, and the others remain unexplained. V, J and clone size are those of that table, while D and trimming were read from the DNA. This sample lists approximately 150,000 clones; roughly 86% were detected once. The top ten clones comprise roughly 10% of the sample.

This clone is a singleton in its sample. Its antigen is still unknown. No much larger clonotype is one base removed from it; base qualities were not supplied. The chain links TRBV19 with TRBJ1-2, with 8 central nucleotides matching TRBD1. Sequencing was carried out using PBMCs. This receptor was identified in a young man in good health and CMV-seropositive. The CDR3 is CASSIVTGGGYTF. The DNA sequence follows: TGTGCCAGTAGTATAGTTACAGGGGGTGGCTACACCTTC. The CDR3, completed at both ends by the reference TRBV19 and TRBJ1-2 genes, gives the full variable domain DGGITQSPKYLFRKEGQNVTLSCEQNLNHDAMYWYRQDPGQGLRLIYYSQIVNDFQKGDIAEGYSVSREKKESFPLTVTSAQKNPTAFYLCASSIVTGGGYTFGSGTRLTVV.